This passage covers 7 T cell receptor beta chains from one sample sequenced in a study of T cell responses to AZD1222 COVID-19 vaccine (dated by TCRdb to 2020 to 2023). According to the study, the label for this sample's time point signals: about 28 days (+/-7) after the second vaccine dose. The library was produced with the immunoSEQ multiplex PCR assay. In its TCRdb copy, this immuneACCESS table keeps in-frame sequences only and misses some clones. Where compared with another copy, unresolved V genes explain less than half of these, and the others have no known cause. For this sample there are tens of thousands of clones; around 80% appear just once. The top ten clonotypes cover roughly an eighth of the sample. Sequenced here: peripheral blood, sampled 28 days after the second AZD1222 dose. These receptors came from an adult who received the AZD1222 COVID-19 vaccine.

The chain uses TRBV28 and TRBJ1-5; tentatively, D is TRBD1 (6 bases). This CDR3 has 16 amino acids. The germline V and J ends were trimmed by 6 bases and 2 bases, with 17 bases remaining between them. The V gene's germline CDR1 is MDHEN and CDR2 SYDVKM. DNA of the CDR3: TGTGCCAGCAGCCGGGGCCAGGGGATCGGCAATCAGCCCCAGCATTTT. Residues: CASSRGQGIGNQPQHF.

V usage is TRBV28 and J usage is TRBJ2-1; D is unclear. This CDR3 comprises 13 residues. In germline, CDR1 is MDHEN, CDR2 SYDVKM. Trimming took 1 base from V and 10 from J, leaving 11 bases between them. CDR3 sequence: CASSLSAQLEQFF. The CDR3 DNA is TGTGCCAGCAGTTTATCCGCCCAACTAGAGCAGTTCTTC.

This rearrangement joins TRBV11-3 to TRBJ1-1, with TRBD1 matching over 9 bases. The CDR3 spans 17 residues. Germline V CDR1 and CDR2: SGHNT, YENEEA. The J segment lost 4 bases and the V segment lost 1 base, leaving 10 bases of the junction unmatched. The CDR3 reads CASSLGDRADGSTEAFF. DNA of the CDR3: TGTGCCAGCAGCTTAGGGGACAGGGCCGACGGTAGCACTGAAGCTTTCTTT.

The chain is built from TRBV3-1 (or the pseudogene TRBV3-2) and TRBJ1-2; 9 positions match TRBD1. Germline V CDR1 and CDR2: LGHDT, YNNKEL (reference sequence). V shed 4 bases, J shed 3 bases, and the junction held 6 bases outside the gene matches. The CDR3 loop spans 15 amino acids. CDR3 DNA sequence: TGTGCCAGCAGCCCCCGGGACAGGGACCACTATGGCTACACCTTC. Translating it yields CASSPRDRDHYGYTF.

This clone was observed a handful of times. This chain uses TRBV18 with TRBJ2-3; D might be TRBD1 (6 bases). The CDR3 runs to 14 residues. Trimming took off 0 bases at V and 7 bases at J, with 11 bases between the two ends. Germline loops: CDR1 KGHSH, CDR2 LQKENI. CDR3 nucleotides: TGTGCCAGCTCACCACCCTGGACAGACTATACGCAGTATTTT. Its protein is CASSPPWTDYTQYF. Full variable domain (remainder filled in from reference TRBV18 and TRBJ2-3): NAGVMQNPRHLVRRRGQEARLRCSPMKGHSHVYWYRQLPEEGLKFMVYLQKENIIDESGMPKERFSAEFPKEGPSILRIQQVVRGDSAAYFCASSPPWTDYTQYFGPGTRLTVL.

This chain connects TRBV12-3 or TRBV12-4 to TRBJ1-1, with D possibly matching TRBD1 (5 bases). Trimming stripped 5 bases from V and 11 bases from J, with 15 bases between. This CDR3 is built from 12 residues. This CDR3 reads CASSPTGTGAFF. CDR3 in DNA: TGTGCCAGCAGTCCCACCGGGACGGGGGCTTTCTTT.

The chain is built from TRBV7-2 and TRBJ2-3; 13 bases map to TRBD2. V lost 5 bases and J lost 5; bases outside the gene matches: 7. CDR3 size: 16 residues. Germline CDR1 reads SGHTA; CDR2 reads FQGNSA. In DNA, the CDR3 is TGTGCCAGCAGCGAGAGACTAGCGGGGGGTGGAGATACGCAGTATTTT. It encodes CASSERLAGGGDTQYF.